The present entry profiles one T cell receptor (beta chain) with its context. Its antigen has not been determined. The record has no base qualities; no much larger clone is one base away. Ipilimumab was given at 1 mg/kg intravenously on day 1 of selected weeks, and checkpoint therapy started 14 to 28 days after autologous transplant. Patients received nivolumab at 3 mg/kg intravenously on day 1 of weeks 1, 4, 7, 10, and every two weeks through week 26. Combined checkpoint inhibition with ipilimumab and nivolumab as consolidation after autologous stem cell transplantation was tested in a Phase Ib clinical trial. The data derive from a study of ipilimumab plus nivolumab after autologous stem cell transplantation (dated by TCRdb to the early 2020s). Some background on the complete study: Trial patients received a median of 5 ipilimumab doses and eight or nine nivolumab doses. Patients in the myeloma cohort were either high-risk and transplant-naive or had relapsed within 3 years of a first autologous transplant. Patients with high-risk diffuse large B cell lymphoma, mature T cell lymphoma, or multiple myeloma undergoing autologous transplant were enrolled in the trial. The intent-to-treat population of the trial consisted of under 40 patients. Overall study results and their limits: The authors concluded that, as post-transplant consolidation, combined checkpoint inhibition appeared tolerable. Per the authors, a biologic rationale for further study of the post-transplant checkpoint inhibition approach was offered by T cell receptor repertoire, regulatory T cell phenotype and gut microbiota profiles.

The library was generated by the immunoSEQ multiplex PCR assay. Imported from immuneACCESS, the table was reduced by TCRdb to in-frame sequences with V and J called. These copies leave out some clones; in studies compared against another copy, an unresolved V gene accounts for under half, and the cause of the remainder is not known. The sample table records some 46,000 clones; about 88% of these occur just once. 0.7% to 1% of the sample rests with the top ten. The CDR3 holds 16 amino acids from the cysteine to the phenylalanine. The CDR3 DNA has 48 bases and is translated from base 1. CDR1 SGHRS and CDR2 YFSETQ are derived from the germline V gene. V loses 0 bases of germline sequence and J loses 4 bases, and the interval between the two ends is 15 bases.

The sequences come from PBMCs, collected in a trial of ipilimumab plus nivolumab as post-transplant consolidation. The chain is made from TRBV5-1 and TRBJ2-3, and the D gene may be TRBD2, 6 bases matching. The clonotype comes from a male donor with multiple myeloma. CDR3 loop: CASSLVVTRLSDTQYF. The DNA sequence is TGCGCCAGCAGCTTGGTGGTGACTAGGCTTTCAGATACGCAGTATTTT.